Below, 12 T cell receptor beta chains from the same sample are listed, as sequenced in a study of blood T cell repertoires in COVID-19. Data came from immunoSEQ multiplex PCR; TCRdb stores just in-frame clones and leaves some out. The data show hundreds of thousands of clones, about 89% seen once. The sequenced material came from peripheral blood. These receptor sequences come from a young woman with acute or convalescent COVID-19.

J is TRBJ2-7 and V is TRBV5-6; the match to TRBD1 covers 7 bases. The length of the CDR3 is 14 residues. Looked up from germline, CDR1 is SGHDT and CDR2 is YYEEEE. The V and J ends lost 3 bases and 3 bases, in that order; junction bases with no gene match: 6. The DNA of the CDR3 is TGTGCCAGCAGCTGGGGGCGACAGGGCTACGAGCAGTACTTC. This gives the protein CASSWGRQGYEQYF.

The chain combines TRBV28 with TRBJ1-2, with TRBD1 matching 9 bases. The CDR3 sequence is 17 residues long. The junction had 11 bases not matched to a gene; V was cut back by 5 bases and J by 1 base. Germline assignment: CDR1 MDHEN and CDR2 SYDVKM. The CDR3 reads CASSIQGAGGRNYGYTF. The CDR3 DNA follows: TGTGCCAGCAGTATACAGGGGGCGGGTGGTCGTAACTATGGCTACACCTTC.

This chain connects TRBV28 to TRBJ1-5, with D unclear. The CDR3 runs 12 residues. Trimming pared 7 bases from V and 7 bases from J, leaving 11 bases between. The germline V gene has CDR1 MDHEN and CDR2 SYDVKM. CDR3 loop: CASNTREQPQHF. In DNA form, the CDR3 reads TGTGCCAGCAACACACGGGAGCAGCCCCAGCATTTT. Together with reference TRBV28 and TRBJ1-5, the CDR3 gives the full variable domain: DVKVTQSSRYLVKRTGEKVFLECVQDMDHENMFWYRQDPGLGLRLIYFSYDVKMKEKGDIPEGYSVSREKKERFSLILESASTNQTSMYLCASNTREQPQHFGDGTRLSIL.

The chain carries TRBV6-2 or TRBV6-3 and TRBJ2-7; a possible D gene is TRBD2 (6 bases). The CDR3 is 15 amino acids. Germline CDR1 reads MNHEY; CDR2 reads SVGEGT. With 2 bases removed from V and 0 bases from J, the gap between germline ends came to 11 bases. The CDR3 loop is CASSYGTGSSYEQYF. The DNA for the CDR3 is TGTGCCAGCAGTTACGGGACCGGGAGCTCCTACGAGCAGTACTTC.

The CDR3 nucleotides read TGTGCCAGCTCACCTTCGCTGGGACAGGGGGACCTTTTTTATGGCTACACCTTC. The encoded protein is CASSPSLGQGDLFYGYTF. The chain employs TRBV18 and TRBJ1-2; TRBD1 matches 11 bases. Germline trimming cut 3 bases from V and 5 bases from J; bases unmatched to any gene: 14. The CDR3 is 18 amino acids. CDR1 KGHSH and CDR2 LQKENI come from the germline V gene.

The genes are TRBV3-1 (or the pseudogene TRBV3-2) and TRBJ1-3; D may be TRBD1 (5 bases). The germline V and J ends were trimmed by 5 bases and 4 bases, with 9 bases remaining between them. Germline loops: CDR1 LGHDT, CDR2 YNNKEL (reference sequence). The CDR3 covers 13 residues. The CDR3 DNA reads as TGTGCCAGCAGCGTACCAGGGGGAAACACCATATATTTT. It is translated as CASSVPGGNTIYF.

The chain is built from TRBV7-8 and TRBJ1-5; D remains ambiguous. The germline gives CDR1 SGHVS, CDR2 FQNEAQ. This CDR3 is built from 17 residues. Trimming left V 9 bases short and J 0 bases short, with 21 bases between. The CDR3 nucleotides read TGTGCCAGTAGCCCCTTTGGAGGGAGATATAGCAATCAGCCCCAGCATTTT. As protein: CASSPFGGRYSNQPQHF.

The chain uses TRBV27 and TRBJ2-2; unclear D gene. V lost 7 bases and J lost 2, with 8 bases in between. Germline lookup yields CDR1 MNHEY and CDR2 SMNVEV (reference sequence). The CDR3 contains 13 residues. The DNA of the CDR3 is TGTGCCAGCATCCAGTTTAACACCGGGGAGCTGTTTTTT. Amino acid sequence: CASIQFNTGELFF.

The genes are TRBV30 and TRBJ2-2, with a possible D match to TRBD1 (6 bases). CDR3 length: 12 residues. The V end lost 6 bases, the J end lost 7 bases, and 12 bases lay between the germline ends. The V gene's germline CDR1 is GTSNPN and CDR2 SVGIG (reference sequence). Here the CDR3 DNA reads TGTGCCTGTCAAAAGGGGGTCGGGGAGCTGTTTTTT. As protein: CACQKGVGELFF.

The chain joins TRBV29-1 to TRBJ2-5; 7 bases map to TRBD1. CDR3 size: 13 residues. Germline CDR1 is SQVTM and CDR2 is ANQGSEA. Losses at the gene ends were 5 bases for V and 3 bases for J; bases not matched to a gene: 6. The CDR3 is CSVYEGAKETQYF. For the CDR3, the DNA is TGCAGCGTTTATGAGGGGGCCAAAGAGACCCAGTACTTC.

This clone has only a few counts. The chain is built from TRBV7-3 and TRBJ2-2; no definite D call. Germline V CDR1 and CDR2: SGHTA, FQGTGA. The CDR3 is 14 amino acids. V shed 4 bases and J shed 0 bases, with 6 bases lying between them. CDR3 sequence reads: CASSSRTNTGELFF. The CDR3 nucleotides are TGTGCCAGCAGCTCCCGTACGAACACCGGGGAGCTGTTTTTT. The whole variable domain, remainder taken from reference TRBV7-3 and TRBJ2-2, is GAGVSQTPSNKVTEKGKYVELRCDPISGHTALYWYRQSLGQGPEFLIYFQGTGAADDSGLPNDRFFAVRPEGSVSTLKIQRTERGDSAVYLCASSSRTNTGELFFGEGSRLTVL.

This chain connects TRBV15 to TRBJ2-7; TRBD1 matches 7 bases. CDR1 is LNHNV and CDR2 is YYDKDF in the germline V gene (reference sequence). The CDR3 loop spans 15 amino acids. The junction had 8 bases not matched to a gene; V was cut back by 6 bases and J by 0 bases. DNA for the CDR3: TGTGCCACCAGTCGAACAGGGGTCCTCTCCTACGAGCAGTACTTC. This sequence encodes CATSRTGVLSYEQYF.